Each of the 20 T cell receptor beta chains below was sequenced from the same sample in a study of blood T cell repertoires in COVID-19 (dated by TCRdb to between 2020 and 2021). Preparation of the library involved the immunoSEQ multiplex PCR assay. In TCRdb, the immuneACCESS table is reduced to in-frame sequences with V and J assigned. These tables do not hold every clone; where another copy was compared, an unresolved V gene accounts for under half, and the others remain unexplained. This sample has roughly 140,000 clones in its table, and approximately 88% of those were observed once. 25% to 30% of the sample goes to the ten largest clones. Sequencing used peripheral blood. These receptors all stem from a human donor in a cohort sampled during active COVID-19.

The chain has TRBV15 and TRBJ2-5; 7 nucleotides line up with TRBD2. The J segment lost 2 bases and the V segment lost 0 bases, leaving 3 bases of the junction unmatched. Per germline, CDR1 LNHNV and CDR2 YYDKDF (reference sequence). This CDR3 has 15 residues. The CDR3 DNA reads TGTGCCACCAGCAGAGAGGCTAGCGGACAAGAGACCCAGTACTTC. Translation: CATSREASGQETQYF.

The J gene is TRBJ1-1, the V gene TRBV12-5; 7 nucleotides line up with TRBD1. This CDR3 has 16 residues. Germline-derived CDR1 and CDR2 are LGHNT and FRNRAP. V was pared by 5 bases and J by 4 bases, with 13 bases of the junction left unmatched. This CDR3 is CASGPRTGQVGTEAFF. The DNA of the CDR3 is TGTGCTAGTGGTCCTCGGACAGGTCAAGTGGGCACTGAAGCTTTCTTT.

The rearrangement uses TRBV3-1 (or the pseudogene TRBV3-2) and TRBJ2-1; possibly TRBD1 for D (6 bases). V lost 3 bases, J lost 7 bases, and 10 bases lay in between. The CDR3 contains 13 residues. From germline, CDR1 is LGHDT and CDR2 YNNKEL (reference sequence). The CDR3 bases are TGTGCCAGCAGCCAGGGGGCGCAGAATGAGCAGTTCTTC. It is translated as CASSQGAQNEQFF.

In its sample, this clone was seen once. This chain uses TRBV21-1 with TRBJ1-5. TRBV21-1 is a listed pseudogene. The CDR3 length is 15 residues. CDR3 DNA: TGTGCCAGCAGCAAAGTTGAGGTAGGCAATCAGCCCCAGCATTTT. This sequence encodes CASSKVEVGNQPQHF.

The V gene is TRBV6-1, the J gene TRBJ1-1; the D is unclear. Germline loops: CDR1 MNHNS, CDR2 SASEGT. This CDR3 is 14 amino acids long. The germline V and J ends were trimmed by 2 bases and 1 base, with 8 bases remaining between them. CDR3 DNA sequence: TGTGCCAGCAGTGAACTCAACAGGAACACTGAAGCTTTCTTT. This translates into CASSELNRNTEAFF.

The chain recombines TRBV9 with TRBJ2-2; a weak D match, TRBD1 (5 bases). The CDR3 runs 13 residues. The germline V and J ends were trimmed by 4 bases and 5 bases, with 9 bases remaining between them. CDR1 and CDR2 (germline): SGDLS, YYNGEE. CDR3 bases: TGTGCCAGCAGCTTTCGACAGACCGGGGAGCTGTTTTTT. Amino acid sequence: CASSFRQTGELFF.

The J gene is TRBJ1-5, the V gene TRBV19, with a possible D match to TRBD1 (6 bases). The CDR3 is made up of 16 amino acids. Germline V lookup: CDR1 LNHDA, CDR2 SQIVND (reference sequence). Trimming took 1 base from V and 4 from J, leaving 14 bases between them. CDR3: CASSIAGGGQNQPQHF. CDR3 nucleotides: TGTGCCAGTAGTATAGCTGGGGGGGGGCAAAATCAGCCCCAGCATTTT.

The CDR3 coding sequence is TGTGCCAGCAGTTACCTAGGGGATCGCTCTGGAAACACCATATATTTT. It is translated as CASSYLGDRSGNTIYF. This chain connects TRBV6-5 to TRBJ1-3; a weak D match, TRBD1 (5 bases). The CDR3 is 16 residues long. V was pared by 2 bases and J by 0 bases, with 11 bases between. Germline CDR1 is MNHEY and CDR2 is SVGAGI.

This clone appeared a single time. This chain joins TRBV7-8 and TRBJ1-6, with 9 bases aligning to TRBD1. This CDR3 is 14 amino acids long. J gave up 9 bases and V 1 base, and 1 base lay outside the gene matches. Germline CDR1 is SGHVS and CDR2 is FQNEAQ. The CDR3: CASSLGDRASPLHF. CDR3 DNA: TGTGCCAGCAGCTTAGGGGACAGGGCTTCACCCCTCCACTTT.

The chain recombines TRBV3-1 (or the pseudogene TRBV3-2) with TRBJ2-7; the D gene is possibly TRBD2 (6 bases). The CDR3 is 16 residues long. The V gene lost 0 bases and the J gene lost 6 bases, with 18 bases spanning the gap. Germline CDR1 reads LGHDT; CDR2 reads YNNKEL (reference sequence). The CDR3 sequence: CASSQDLSSGGFEQYF. The CDR3 nucleotides read TGTGCCAGCAGCCAAGATCTTTCGAGCGGAGGGTTCGAGCAGTACTTC.

In its sample, this clone was seen a few times. The chain uses TRBV6-5 and TRBJ1-6, with 10 bases lining up with TRBD1. Germline lookup yields CDR1 MNHEY and CDR2 SVGAGI. CDR3 size: 13 residues. J was trimmed by 15 bases and V by 8 bases; bases with no gene match: 10. The CDR3 protein is CASAGTGVHHLHF. The DNA of the CDR3 is TGTGCCAGCGCCGGGACAGGGGTTCATCACCTCCACTTT.

This clone was seen only a few times. The J gene is TRBJ1-2, the V gene TRBV7-8, with D possibly TRBD1 on 5 matching bases. The germline V gene encodes CDR1 SGHVS and CDR2 FQNEAQ. The CDR3 is 16 residues long. Trimming left V 5 bases short and J 4 bases short, with 20 bases between. CDR3: CASSGWGRNSPYGYTF. The CDR3 bases are TGTGCCAGCAGCGGGTGGGGCAGAAACTCCCCCTATGGCTACACCTTC.

Only a few counts were recorded for this clone. This chain joins TRBV6-5 and TRBJ1-2; TRBD1 is a possible D gene (6 bases). There are 13 residues in the CDR3. In germline, CDR1 is MNHEY, CDR2 SVGAGI. V lost 5 bases, J lost 3 bases, and 10 bases lay in between. This CDR3 is CASSNREDYGYTF. Written as DNA, the CDR3 is TGTGCCAGCAGTAACAGGGAAGACTATGGCTACACCTTC.

The V and J genes are TRBV6-1 and TRBJ2-3, with 14 bases identical to TRBD2. The CDR3 has 16 amino acids. Germline V gives CDR1 MNHNS, CDR2 SASEGT. V lost 4 bases to trimming and J lost 5 bases; unmatched junction nucleotides: 5. The CDR3 DNA follows: TGTGCCAGCAGTGTTAGACTAGCGGGGGGGGTAGATACGCAGTATTTT. Protein: CASSVRLAGGVDTQYF.

The chain combines TRBV18 with TRBJ2-1; D is perhaps TRBD2 (5 bases). Germline loops: CDR1 KGHSH, CDR2 LQKENI. CDR3 length equals 16 residues. With 0 bases removed from V and 4 bases from J, the gap between germline ends came to 13 bases. CDR3 sequence: CASSPPNGVAYNEQFF. The CDR3 region has the DNA TGTGCCAGCTCACCACCGAACGGGGTGGCGTACAATGAGCAGTTCTTC. The full variable domain, rest sourced from reference TRBV18 and TRBJ2-1, is NAGVMQNPRHLVRRRGQEARLRCSPMKGHSHVYWYRQLPEEGLKFMVYLQKENIIDESGMPKERFSAEFPKEGPSILRIQQVVRGDSAAYFCASSPPNGVAYNEQFFGPGTRLTVL.

J is TRBJ2-7 and V is TRBV3-1 (or the pseudogene TRBV3-2), with TRBD1 matching 9 bases. J was trimmed by 2 bases and V by 0 bases; bases with no gene match: 2. The germline V gene has CDR1 LGHDT and CDR2 YNNKEL (reference sequence). The CDR3 is 15 residues long. CDR3 region: CASSQEGTGPYEQYF. The CDR3 DNA follows: TGTGCCAGCAGCCAAGAAGGGACAGGGCCCTACGAGCAGTACTTC.

This chain connects TRBV19 to TRBJ2-5; possibly TRBD1 for D (5 bases). This CDR3 is built from 15 residues. Germline V lookup: CDR1 LNHDA, CDR2 SQIVND (reference sequence). The V gene lost 9 bases and the J gene lost 1 base, with 18 bases spanning the gap. The CDR3 DNA follows: TGTGCCAGCACGAGGTCAGGGTTGTCCCAAGAGACCCAGTACTTC. Protein: CASTRSGLSQETQYF.

The J gene is TRBJ2-7, the V gene TRBV4-1, with a tentative D call TRBD1 (6 bases). Germline lookup yields CDR1 MGHRA and CDR2 YSYEKL. There are 18 residues in the CDR3. The V and J ends lost 1 base and 0 bases respectively, with 19 bases between them. The DNA of the CDR3 is TGCGCCAGCAGCCAAGCTCTCCGACAGGCGAGGAGCTCCTACGAGCAGTACTTC. This gives the protein CASSQALRQARSSYEQYF.

The genes are TRBV9 and TRBJ1-6; no reliable D call. CDR3 length equals 14 residues. Trimming removed 4 bases from V and 9 bases from J, with 14 bases in between. Germline assignment: CDR1 SGDLS and CDR2 YYNGEE. CDR3 DNA sequence: TGTGCCAGCAGCCGTGAGCACAGAGCTTCACCCCTCCACTTT. Translating gives CASSREHRASPLHF.

J is TRBJ1-1 and V is TRBV19; tentative D call: TRBD1 (5 bases). The CDR3 sequence is 13 residues long. V was pared by 0 bases and J by 11 bases, with 13 bases between. Germline V CDR1 and CDR2: LNHDA, SQIVND (reference sequence). This CDR3 reads CASSIEWAYRAFF. CDR3 bases: TGTGCCAGTAGTATAGAGTGGGCGTACAGGGCTTTCTTT. The full variable domain, rest sourced from reference TRBV19 and TRBJ1-1, is DGGITQSPKYLFRKEGQNVTLSCEQNLNHDAMYWYRQDPGQGLRLIYYSQIVNDFQKGDIAEGYSVSREKKESFPLTVTSAQKNPTAFYLCASSIEWAYRAFFGQGTRLTVV.